Listed below are T cell receptor beta chains from one sample, sequenced in a study of blood T cell repertoires in COVID-19. Generated by immunoSEQ multiplex PCR, the TCRdb table keeps only in-frame clones and is missing some. This table holds roughly 100,000 clones, more than 70% found once. Input material: peripheral blood. Receptor source: a human donor in a cohort sampled during active COVID-19. Both conserved end residues are part of each CDR3. The D gene is left open where the match is weak. The size of a clone is reported for some rows only, either as once, few or many, or as a class for expanded clones.

d_call,clone_size,v_call,j_call,cdr3_aa,cdr3_nt
NA,NA,TRBV7-9,TRBJ1-5,CASSPRGVGNQPQHF,TGTGCCAGCAGCCCTAGGGGTGTTGGCAATCAGCCCCAGCATTTT
NA,NA,TRBV30,TRBJ1-2,CAWGQGNYGYTF,TGTGCCTGGGGCCAGGGAAACTATGGCTACACCTTC
NA,NA,TRBV5-1,TRBJ2-5,CASSLGQQETQYF,TGCGCCAGCAGCTTGGGACAGCAAGAGACCCAGTACTTC
NA,NA,TRBV4-1,TRBJ1-1,CASSPGPGDTEAFF,TGCGCCAGCAGCCCTGGGCCGGGGGACACTGAAGCTTTCTTT
NA,NA,TRBV18,TRBJ1-6,CASSRQEESPLHF,TGTGCCAGCTCACGACAGGAAGAGTCACCCCTCCACTTT
NA,once,TRBV7-2,TRBJ2-4,CASSLEKSLAKNIQYF,TGTGCCAGCAGCTTAGAAAAATCTTTAGCCAAAAACATTCAGTACTTC
TRBD2,NA,TRBV29-1,TRBJ2-7,CGTSGGTRYEQYF,TGCGGGACTAGCGGGGGGACTCGCTACGAGCAGTACTTC
TRBD1,once,TRBV18,TRBJ2-1,CASSPRGQGYNEQFF,TGTGCCAGCTCACCTAGGGGACAGGGATACAATGAGCAGTTCTTC
TRBD2,NA,TRBV3-1/TRBV3-2,TRBJ2-7,CASSRGTSGQYEQYF,TGTGCCAGCAGCCGAGGGACTAGCGGGCAATACGAGCAGTACTTC
NA,NA,TRBV11-2,TRBJ1-2,CASSPNLYGYTF,TGTGCCAGCAGCCCTAACCTCTATGGCTACACCTTC